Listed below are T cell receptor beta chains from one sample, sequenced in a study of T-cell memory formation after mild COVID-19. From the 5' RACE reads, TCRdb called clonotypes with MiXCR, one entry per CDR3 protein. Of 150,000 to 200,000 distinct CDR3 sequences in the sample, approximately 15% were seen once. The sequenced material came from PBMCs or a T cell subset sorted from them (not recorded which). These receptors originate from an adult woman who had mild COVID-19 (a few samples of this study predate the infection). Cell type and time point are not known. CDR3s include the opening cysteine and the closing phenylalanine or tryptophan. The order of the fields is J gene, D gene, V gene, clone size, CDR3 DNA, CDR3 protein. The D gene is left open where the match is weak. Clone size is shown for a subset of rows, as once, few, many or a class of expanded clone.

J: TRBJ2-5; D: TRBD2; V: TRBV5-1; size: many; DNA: TGCGCCAGCAGCTTGGGACTAGCGGGAAGAGAGACCCAGTACTTC; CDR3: CASSLGLAGRETQYF
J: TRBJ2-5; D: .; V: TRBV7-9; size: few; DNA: TGTGCCAGCAGCGAACAGGGAAGGCAAGAGACCCAGTACTTC; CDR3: CASSEQGRQETQYF
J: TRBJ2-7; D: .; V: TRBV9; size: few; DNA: TGTGCCAGCAGCGCCAAAGGCGGATACGAGCAGTACTTC; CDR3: CASSAKGGYEQYF
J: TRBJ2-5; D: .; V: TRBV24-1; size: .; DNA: TGTGCCACTAAGGGCGGAGATGGGACCCAGTACTTC; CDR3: CATKGGDGTQYF
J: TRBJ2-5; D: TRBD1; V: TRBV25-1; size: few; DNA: TGTGCCAGCAGTGAAGGGACAGGCTACCAAGAGACCCAGTACTTC; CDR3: CASSEGTGYQETQYF
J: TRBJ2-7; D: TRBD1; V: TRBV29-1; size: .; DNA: TGCAGCGTGACAGGGGAGGCCTACGAGCAGTACTTC; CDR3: CSVTGEAYEQYF
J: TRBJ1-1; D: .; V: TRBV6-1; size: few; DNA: TGTGCCAGCGGAAAACAGGGTGGGAACACTGAAGCTTTCTTT; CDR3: CASGKQGGNTEAFF
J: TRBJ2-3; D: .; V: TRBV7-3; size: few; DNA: TGTGCCAGCAGCGTCAGCAGCACAGATACGCAGTATTTT; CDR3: CASSVSSTDTQYF
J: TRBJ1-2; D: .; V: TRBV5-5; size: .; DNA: TGTGCCAGCAGCTTGTCCTCGGGAAATGAGGGCTACACCTTC; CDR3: CASSLSSGNEGYTF
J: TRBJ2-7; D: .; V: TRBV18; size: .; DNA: TGTGCCAGCTCACCACGAGGAGGGGTGGGGGAGCAGTACTTC; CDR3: CASSPRGGVGEQYF
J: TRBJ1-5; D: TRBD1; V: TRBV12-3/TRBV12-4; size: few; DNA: TGTGCCAGCAGTTTAGGGACAGGGCTGGGGAGCAATCAGCCCCAGCATTTT; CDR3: CASSLGTGLGSNQPQHF
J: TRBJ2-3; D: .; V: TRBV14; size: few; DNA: TGTGCCAGCAGCTGGGTCCCAACGGGAGATACGCAGTATTTT; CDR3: CASSWVPTGDTQYF
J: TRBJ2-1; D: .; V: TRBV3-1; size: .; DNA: TGTGCCAGCCCACTTTCACCCATGTACAATGAGCAGTTCTTC; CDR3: CASPLSPMYNEQFF
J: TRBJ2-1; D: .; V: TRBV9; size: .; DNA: TGTGCCAGCAGCTCCGATACGGAGCAGTTCTTC; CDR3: CASSSDTEQFF
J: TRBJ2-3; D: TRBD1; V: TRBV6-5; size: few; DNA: TGTGCCAGCATGCGGACAGGGAGCACAGATACGCAGTATTTT; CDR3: CASMRTGSTDTQYF
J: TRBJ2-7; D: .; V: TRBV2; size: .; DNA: TGTGCCAGCGGGGACTGGGACGAGCAGTACTTC; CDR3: CASGDWDEQYF
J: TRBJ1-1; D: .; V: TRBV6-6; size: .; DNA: TGTGCCAGCAGCCACCGGGGGGCTGACACTGAAGCTTTCTTT; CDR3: CASSHRGADTEAFF
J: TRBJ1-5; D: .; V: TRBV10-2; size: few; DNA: TGCGCCAGCAGTGAGTCGAGGGGTCTAAATAGCAATCAGCCCCAGCATTTT; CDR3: CASSESRGLNSNQPQHF